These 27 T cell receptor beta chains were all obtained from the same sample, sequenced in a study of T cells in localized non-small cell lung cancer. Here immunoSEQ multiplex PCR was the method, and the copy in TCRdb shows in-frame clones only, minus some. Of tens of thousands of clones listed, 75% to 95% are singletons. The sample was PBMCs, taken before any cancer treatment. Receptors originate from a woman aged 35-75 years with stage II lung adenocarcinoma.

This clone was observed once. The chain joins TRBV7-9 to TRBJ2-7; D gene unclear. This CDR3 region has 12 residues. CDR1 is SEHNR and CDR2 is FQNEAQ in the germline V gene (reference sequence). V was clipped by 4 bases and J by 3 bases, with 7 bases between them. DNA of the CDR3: TGTGCCAGCAGCTCATTACTCTACGAGCAGTACTTC. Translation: CASSSLLYEQYF.

DNA for the CDR3: TGTGCCAGCAGTTTCGCCAGAAGGGATGGCTACACCTTC. Residues: CASSFARRDGYTF. This chain connects TRBV27 to TRBJ1-2; D remains unclear. This CDR3 contains 13 residues. The germline CDR1 and CDR2 sequences are MNHEY and SMNVEV (reference sequence). Trimming removed 3 bases from V and 6 bases from J, with 11 bases in between.

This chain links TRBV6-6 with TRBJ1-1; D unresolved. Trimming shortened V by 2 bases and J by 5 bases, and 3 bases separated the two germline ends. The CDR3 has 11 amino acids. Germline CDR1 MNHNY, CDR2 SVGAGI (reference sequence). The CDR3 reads CASSYGTEAFF. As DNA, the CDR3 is TGTGCCAGCAGTTACGGGACTGAAGCTTTCTTT.

This chain's CDR3 is CASRAGGSVSEKLFF. The DNA of the CDR3 is TGTGCCAGCAGGGCCGGGGGGTCGGTTAGTGAAAAACTGTTTTTT. The chain carries TRBV28 and TRBJ1-4; possibly TRBD1 for D (5 bases). Per germline, CDR1 MDHEN and CDR2 SYDVKM. This CDR3 is built from 15 residues. Trimming cost V 6 bases and J 7 bases, with 18 bases left between them.

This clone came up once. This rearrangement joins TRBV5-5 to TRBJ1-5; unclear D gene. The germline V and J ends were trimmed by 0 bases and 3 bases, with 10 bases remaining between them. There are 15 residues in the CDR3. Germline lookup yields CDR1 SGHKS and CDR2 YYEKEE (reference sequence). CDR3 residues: CASSLASGSNQPQHF. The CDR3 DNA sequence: TGTGCCAGCAGCTTGGCAAGCGGGTCCAATCAGCCCCAGCATTTT.

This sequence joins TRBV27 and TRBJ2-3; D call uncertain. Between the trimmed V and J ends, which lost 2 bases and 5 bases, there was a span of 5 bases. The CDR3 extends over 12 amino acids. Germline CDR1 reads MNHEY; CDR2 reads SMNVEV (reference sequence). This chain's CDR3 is CASSLGRDTQYF. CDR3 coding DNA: TGTGCCAGCAGTTTAGGTAGAGATACGCAGTATTTT.

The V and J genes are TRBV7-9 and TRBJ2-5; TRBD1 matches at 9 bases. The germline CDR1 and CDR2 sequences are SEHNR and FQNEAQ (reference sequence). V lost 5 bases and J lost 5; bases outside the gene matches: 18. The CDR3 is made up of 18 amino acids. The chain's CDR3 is CASSAPGQGPLEWETQYF. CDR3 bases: TGTGCCAGCAGCGCCCCGGGACAGGGTCCCCTAGAGTGGGAGACCCAGTACTTC.

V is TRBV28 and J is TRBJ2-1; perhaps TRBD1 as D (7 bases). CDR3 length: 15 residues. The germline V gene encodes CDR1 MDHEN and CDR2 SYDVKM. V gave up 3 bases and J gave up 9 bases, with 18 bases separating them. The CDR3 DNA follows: TGTGCCAGCAGTTTCGGAGGGACAGCTAGACGTGAGCAGTTCTTC. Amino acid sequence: CASSFGGTARREQFF.

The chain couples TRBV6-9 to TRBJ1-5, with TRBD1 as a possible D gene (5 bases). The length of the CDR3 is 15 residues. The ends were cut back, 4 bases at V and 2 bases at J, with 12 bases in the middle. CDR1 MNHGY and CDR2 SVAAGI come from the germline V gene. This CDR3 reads CASSFGRDGNQPQHF. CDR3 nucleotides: TGTGCCAGCAGTTTCGGCAGGGATGGCAATCAGCCCCAGCATTTT.

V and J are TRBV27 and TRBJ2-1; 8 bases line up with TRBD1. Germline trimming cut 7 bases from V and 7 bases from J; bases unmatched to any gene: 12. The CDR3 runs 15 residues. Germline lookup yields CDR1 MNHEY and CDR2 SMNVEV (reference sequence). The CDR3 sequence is CASKKDRAGENEQFF. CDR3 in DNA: TGTGCCAGCAAAAAGGACAGGGCCGGTGAAAATGAGCAGTTCTTC.

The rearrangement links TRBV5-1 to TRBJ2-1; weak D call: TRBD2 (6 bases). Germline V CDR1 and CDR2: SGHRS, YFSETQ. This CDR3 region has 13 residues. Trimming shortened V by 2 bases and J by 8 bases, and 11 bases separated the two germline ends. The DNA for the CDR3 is TGCGCCAGCAGCTTCGCCGCGGGGTATGAGCAGTTCTTC. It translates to CASSFAAGYEQFF. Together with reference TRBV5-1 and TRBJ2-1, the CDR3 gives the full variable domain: KAGVTQTPRYLIKTRGQQVTLSCSPISGHRSVSWYQQTPGQGLQFLFEYFSETQRNKGNFPGRFSGRQFSNSRSEMNVSTLELGDSALYLCASSFAAGYEQFFGPGTRLTVL.

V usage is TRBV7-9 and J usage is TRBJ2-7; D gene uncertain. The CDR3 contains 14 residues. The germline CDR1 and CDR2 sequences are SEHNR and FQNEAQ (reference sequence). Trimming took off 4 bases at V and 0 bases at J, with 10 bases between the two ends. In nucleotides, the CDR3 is TGTGCCAGCAGCTCGGCCGCTAGCTCCTACGAGCAGTACTTC. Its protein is CASSSAASSYEQYF.

The CDR3 sequence is CATLGSGNTIYF. The CDR3 region has the DNA TGTGCCACCTTGGGATCTGGAAACACCATATATTTT. The rearrangement uses TRBV6-6 and TRBJ1-3; unclear D gene. CDR3 length: 12 amino acids. The V end lost 10 bases, the J end lost 1 base, and 8 bases lay between the germline ends. Germline-derived CDR1 and CDR2 are MNHNY and SVGAGI (reference sequence).

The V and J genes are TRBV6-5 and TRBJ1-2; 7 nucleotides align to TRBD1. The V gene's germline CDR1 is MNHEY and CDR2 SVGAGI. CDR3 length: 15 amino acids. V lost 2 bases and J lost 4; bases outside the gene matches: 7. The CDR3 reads CASSYGTGAGYGYTF. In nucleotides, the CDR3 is TGTGCCAGCAGTTACGGTACAGGGGCGGGCTATGGCTACACCTTC.

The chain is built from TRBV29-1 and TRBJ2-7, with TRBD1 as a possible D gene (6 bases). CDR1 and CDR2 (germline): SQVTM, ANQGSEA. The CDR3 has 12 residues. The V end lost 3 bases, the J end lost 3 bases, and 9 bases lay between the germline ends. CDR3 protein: CSVDVGGYEQYF. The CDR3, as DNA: TGCAGCGTTGATGTAGGGGGCTACGAGCAGTACTTC.

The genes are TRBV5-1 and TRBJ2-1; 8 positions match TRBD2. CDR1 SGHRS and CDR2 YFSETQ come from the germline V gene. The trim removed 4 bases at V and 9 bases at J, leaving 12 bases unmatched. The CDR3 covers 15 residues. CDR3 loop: CASSPSGTSQFEQFF. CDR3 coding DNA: TGCGCCAGCAGCCCCTCCGGGACTAGTCAGTTTGAGCAGTTCTTC. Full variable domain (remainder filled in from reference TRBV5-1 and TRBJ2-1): KAGVTQTPRYLIKTRGQQVTLSCSPISGHRSVSWYQQTPGQGLQFLFEYFSETQRNKGNFPGRFSGRQFSNSRSEMNVSTLELGDSALYLCASSPSGTSQFEQFFGPGTRLTVL.

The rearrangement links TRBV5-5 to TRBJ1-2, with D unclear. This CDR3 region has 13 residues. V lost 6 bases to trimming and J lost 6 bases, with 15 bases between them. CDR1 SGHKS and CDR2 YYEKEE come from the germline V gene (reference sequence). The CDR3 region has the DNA TGTGCCAGCATCCATCCAGAAACCCATGGCTACACCTTC. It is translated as CASIHPETHGYTF.

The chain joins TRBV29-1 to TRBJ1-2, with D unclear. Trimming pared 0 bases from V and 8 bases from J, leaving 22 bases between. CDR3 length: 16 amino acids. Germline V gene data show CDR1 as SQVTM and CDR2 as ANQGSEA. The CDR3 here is CSVEDAASPLIEGYTF. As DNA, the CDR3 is TGCAGCGTTGAAGATGCGGCCTCCCCCCTTATTGAAGGCTACACCTTC.

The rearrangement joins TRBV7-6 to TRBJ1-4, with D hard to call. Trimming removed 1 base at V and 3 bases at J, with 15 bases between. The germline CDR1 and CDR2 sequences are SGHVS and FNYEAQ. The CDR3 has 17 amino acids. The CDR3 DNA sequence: TGTGCCAGCAGCTTAGAGGGAGGGCGCAGGTCTAATGAAAAACTGTTTTTT. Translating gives CASSLEGGRRSNEKLFF.

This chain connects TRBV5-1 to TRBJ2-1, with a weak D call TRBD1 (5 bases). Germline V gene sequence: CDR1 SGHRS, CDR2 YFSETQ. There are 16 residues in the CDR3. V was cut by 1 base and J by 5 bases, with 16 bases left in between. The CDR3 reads CASSLLGVPTNNEQFF. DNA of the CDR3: TGCGCCAGCAGCTTGTTAGGGGTCCCCACCAACAATGAGCAGTTCTTC.

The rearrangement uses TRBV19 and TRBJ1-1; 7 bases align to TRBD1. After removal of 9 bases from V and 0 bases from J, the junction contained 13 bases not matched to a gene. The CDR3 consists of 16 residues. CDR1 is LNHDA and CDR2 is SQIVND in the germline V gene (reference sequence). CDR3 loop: CASHQGVYSLNTEAFF. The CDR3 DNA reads TGTGCCAGCCACCAGGGGGTATACAGCTTGAACACTGAAGCTTTCTTT.

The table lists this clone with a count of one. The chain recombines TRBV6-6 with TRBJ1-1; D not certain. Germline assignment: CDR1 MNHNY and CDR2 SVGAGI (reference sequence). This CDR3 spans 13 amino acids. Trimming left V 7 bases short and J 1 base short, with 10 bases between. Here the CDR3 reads CASNPRRNTEAFF. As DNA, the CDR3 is TGTGCCAGCAACCCAAGGCGGAACACTGAAGCTTTCTTT.

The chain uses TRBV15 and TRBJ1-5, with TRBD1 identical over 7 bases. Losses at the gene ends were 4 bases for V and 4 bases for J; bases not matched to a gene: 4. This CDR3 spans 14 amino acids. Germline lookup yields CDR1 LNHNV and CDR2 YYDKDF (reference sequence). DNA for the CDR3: TGTGCCACCAGCACCGGACAGGTGAATCAGCCCCAGCATTTT. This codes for CATSTGQVNQPQHF.

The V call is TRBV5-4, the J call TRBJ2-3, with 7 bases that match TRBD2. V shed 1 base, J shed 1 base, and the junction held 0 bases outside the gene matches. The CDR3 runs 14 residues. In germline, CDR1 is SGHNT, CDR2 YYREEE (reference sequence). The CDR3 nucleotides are TGTGCCAGCAGCTTGCGGGGGGGCACAGATACGCAGTATTTT. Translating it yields CASSLRGGTDTQYF.

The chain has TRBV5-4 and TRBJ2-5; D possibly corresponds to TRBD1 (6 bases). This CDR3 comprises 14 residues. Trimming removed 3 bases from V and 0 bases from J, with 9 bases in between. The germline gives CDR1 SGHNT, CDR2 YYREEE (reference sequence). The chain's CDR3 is CASSSYRDQETQYF. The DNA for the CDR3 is TGTGCCAGCAGCTCCTACAGGGACCAAGAGACCCAGTACTTC.

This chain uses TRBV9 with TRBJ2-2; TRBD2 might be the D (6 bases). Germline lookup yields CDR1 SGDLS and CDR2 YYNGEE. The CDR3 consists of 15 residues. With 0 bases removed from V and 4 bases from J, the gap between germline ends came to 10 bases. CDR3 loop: CASSVGRVGTGELFF. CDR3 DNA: TGTGCCAGCAGCGTAGGGAGGGTCGGCACCGGGGAGCTGTTTTTT. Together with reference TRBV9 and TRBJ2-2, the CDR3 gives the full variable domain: DSGVTQTPKHLITATGQRVTLRCSPRSGDLSVYWYQQSLDQGLQFLIQYYNGEERAKGNILERFSAQQFPDLHSELNLSSLELGDSALYFCASSVGRVGTGELFFGEGSRLTVL.

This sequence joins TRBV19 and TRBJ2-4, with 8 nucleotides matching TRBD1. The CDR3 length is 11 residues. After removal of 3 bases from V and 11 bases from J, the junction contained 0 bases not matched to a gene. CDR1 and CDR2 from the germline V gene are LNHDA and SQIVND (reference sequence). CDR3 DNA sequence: TGTGCCAGTAGTATGGGACAGGTTCAGTACTTC. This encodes CASSMGQVQYF.